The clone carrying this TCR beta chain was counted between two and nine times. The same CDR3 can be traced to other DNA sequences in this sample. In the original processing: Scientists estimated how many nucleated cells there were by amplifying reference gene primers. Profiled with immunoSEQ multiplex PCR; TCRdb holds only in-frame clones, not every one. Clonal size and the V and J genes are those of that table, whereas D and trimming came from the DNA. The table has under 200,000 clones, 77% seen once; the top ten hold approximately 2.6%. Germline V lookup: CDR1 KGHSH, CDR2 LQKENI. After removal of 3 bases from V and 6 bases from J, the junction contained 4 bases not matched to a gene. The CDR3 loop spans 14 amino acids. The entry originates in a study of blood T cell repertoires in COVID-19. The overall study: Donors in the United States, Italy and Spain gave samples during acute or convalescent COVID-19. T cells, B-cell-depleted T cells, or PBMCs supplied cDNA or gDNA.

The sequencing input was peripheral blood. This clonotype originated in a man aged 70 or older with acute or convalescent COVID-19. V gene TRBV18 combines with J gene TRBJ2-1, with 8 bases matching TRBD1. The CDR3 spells CASSPLDRGNEQFF. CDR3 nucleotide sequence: TGTGCCAGCTCACCCCTCGACAGGGGCAATGAGCAGTTCTTC.